This is a list of T cell receptor beta chains from one sample in a study of STAT5B mutations in CD4+ large granular lymphocyte leukemia. Assay used: immunoSEQ multiplex PCR; TCRdb lists only in-frame clones, some missing. The table records about 22,000 clones, more than 60% of them present only once. The sample comprised CD4+ T cells from blood buffy coats. Source of these receptors: a human donor in good health. The conserved cysteine and the conserved F or W are not part of the CDR3 here. The order of the fields is J gene, V gene, CDR3 protein.

J: TRBJ2-1
V: TRBV9
CDR3: ASSVDPPAGMSNEQF

J: TRBJ1-1
V: TRBV18
CDR3: ASSPPSLSETEAF

J: TRBJ2-7
V: TRBV9
CDR3: ASSLDTTWSEQY

J: TRBJ2-3
V: TRBV23-1
CDR3: ASSSKTSASGGAIWTDTQY

J: TRBJ2-1
V: TRBV27
CDR3: ASSLDRANEQF

J: TRBJ2-2
V: TRBV7-3
CDR3: ASSLQGTGELF

J: TRBJ2-1
V: TRBV15
CDR3: ATSRAGAGNEQF

J: TRBJ1-5
V: TRBV28
CDR3: ASSSTGVRGISNQPQH

J: TRBJ1-5
V: TRBV10-3
CDR3: AISEVTGNQPQH

J: TRBJ2-5
V: TRBV4-3
CDR3: ASSQDGGEKTQY

J: TRBJ2-7
V: TRBV19
CDR3: ASSSSGRSSYEQY

J: TRBJ2-5
V: TRBV5-1
CDR3: ASSGGANGETQY

J: TRBJ2-7
V: TRBV7-3
CDR3: ASSLTAGAYEQY

J: TRBJ1-1
V: TRBV28
CDR3: ASSLAVGGRTEAF

J: TRBJ1-2
V: TRBV6-1
CDR3: ASSEGGVNYGYT

J: TRBJ1-2
V: TRBV5-6
CDR3: ASSARQGEYYGYT

J: TRBJ1-1
V: TRBV29-1
CDR3: SGWGVSGTEAF

J: TRBJ2-4
V: TRBV7-2
CDR3: ASSPEGTPLKNIQY

J: TRBJ2-6
V: TRBV19
CDR3: ASTKGGGYSGANVLT

J: TRBJ2-2
V: TRBV2
CDR3: ASSGTRGTGELF

J: TRBJ2-3
V: TRBV11-2
CDR3: ASRLTGQGVRDTQY

J: TRBJ2-7
V: TRBV7-9
CDR3: ASSSQTSGGYEQY

J: TRBJ1-5
V: TRBV30
CDR3: AWSTNRDQPQH

J: TRBJ1-2
V: TRBV28
CDR3: ASRGQGVGGYT

J: TRBJ1-1
V: TRBV7-3
CDR3: ASSLNRLSNTEAF

J: TRBJ2-2
V: TRBV19
CDR3: ASSKREFNTGELF

J: TRBJ2-2
V: TRBV28
CDR3: ASSRQGGGGELF

J: TRBJ2-3
V: TRBV19
CDR3: ASSILGTTDTQY

J: TRBJ2-3
V: TRBV10-3
CDR3: AISSEDLLEVSSDTQY

J: TRBJ1-3
V: TRBV5-1
CDR3: ASSRPDTDSGNTIY

J: TRBJ1-2
V: TRBV10-2
CDR3: ASSDSYGYT

J: TRBJ2-2
V: TRBV7-2
CDR3: ASGTATGELF

J: TRBJ1-2
V: TRBV28
CDR3: ASSSIGVGYGYT

J: TRBJ1-5
V: TRBV6-1
CDR3: ASSGDRVRGQPQH

J: TRBJ2-4
V: TRBV2
CDR3: ASSSVVTQY

J: TRBJ1-3
V: TRBV5-1
CDR3: ASSLGTENTIY

J: TRBJ2-7
V: TRBV9
CDR3: ASSVRPTSEGDEQY

J: TRBJ2-3
V: TRBV28
CDR3: ASRSLLGGTTDTQY

J: TRBJ1-5
V: TRBV5-1
CDR3: ASSSGTGGHQPQH

J: TRBJ2-7
V: TRBV19
CDR3: ASSIPGQGAGEQY

J: TRBJ2-1
V: TRBV5-4
CDR3: ASSRPEGYNEQF

J: TRBJ2-3
V: TRBV7-2
CDR3: ASSLPVLASSTDTQY

J: TRBJ1-4
V: TRBV27
CDR3: ASSLSAGRGIEKLF

J: TRBJ2-7
V: TRBV29-1
CDR3: SVPTREGSSYEQY

J: TRBJ1-1
V: TRBV5-4
CDR3: ASSLDSGMNTEAF

J: TRBJ1-5
V: TRBV6-6
CDR3: ASRRPDQPQH

J: TRBJ2-2
V: TRBV18
CDR3: ASSPRSGGVNTGELF

J: TRBJ1-1
V: TRBV2
CDR3: ASNLNTEAF

J: -
V: TRBV6-1
CDR3: ASSALAGDSYEQY

J: TRBJ2-1
V: TRBV6-5
CDR3: ASSPLAGGMGEQF

J: TRBJ2-1
V: TRBV9
CDR3: ASSVSHRFPNEQF

J: TRBJ2-1
V: TRBV6-1
CDR3: ASTDSYNEQF

J: TRBJ2-7
V: TRBV7-3
CDR3: ASSLTGTGNYEQY